The T cell receptor beta chain under discussion was sequenced for a study of CD8 T cells in Susac syndrome. Worth noting for this clonotype: Its antigen remains unknown.

Broader study findings: Susac-specific public clones numbered about 15 in total CD8+ repertoires (and about five in CD8+ TEMRA repertoires).

With random hexamers, 0.5 to 1 ug RNA was reverse transcribed. Across 54 Vbeta and 13 Jbeta, immunoSEQ multiplex PCR amplified TCR beta CDR3. One entry per CDR3 protein results from TCRdb running MiXCR on the immunoSEQ multiplex PCR reads. The sample yields some 110,000 distinct CDR3 sequences, around 94% seen once. CDR3 length: 15 residues. CDR1 is LNHNV and CDR2 is YYDKDF in the germline V gene (reference sequence). V lost 5 bases to trimming and J lost 8 bases, with 19 bases between them. The chain is built from TRBV15 and TRBJ2-1, with D perhaps matching TRBD1 or TRBD2 (6 bases each). Sequencing used CD8+ T cells from PBMCs. The sequence was collected from a human donor with Susac syndrome. CDR3 protein: CATSVGGTRGDEQFF. CDR3 DNA: TGTGCCACCAGCGTGGGGGGCACGAGGGGGGATGAGCAGTTCTTC.